Shown below are 31 T cell receptor beta chains from a single sample sequenced in a study of technical replicates of blood from a few donors. Measured with immunoSEQ multiplex PCR; TCRdb has only the in-frame clones, and not every one. This table holds tens of thousands of clones, about 94% found once. Sequencing was done on a sample of T cells isolated from PBMCs. These receptors were obtained from a human donor in good health.

This chain connects TRBV28 to TRBJ2-7; 11 bases map to TRBD2. The germline V gene encodes CDR1 MDHEN and CDR2 SYDVKM. Trimming at V came to 2 bases and at J to 6 bases, leaving 12 bases not matched to a gene. This CDR3 spans 17 amino acids. The CDR3 is CASSLPLLAGGPIEQYF. CDR3 sequence (DNA): TGTGCCAGCAGTTTACCTCTATTAGCGGGAGGGCCGATCGAGCAGTACTTC.

The chain recombines TRBV30 with TRBJ2-5; 9 bases align to TRBD1. This CDR3 is 15 amino acids long. V was pared by 2 bases and J by 5 bases, with 9 bases of the junction left unmatched. Germline V gene sequence: CDR1 GTSNPN, CDR2 SVGIG (reference sequence). This CDR3 reads CAWSRQGGPRETQYF. As DNA, the CDR3 is TGTGCCTGGAGTCGACAGGGGGGCCCGCGGGAGACCCAGTACTTC.

This chain links TRBV5-8 with TRBJ2-5; D is unresolved. Germline lookup yields CDR1 SGHTS and CDR2 YDEGEE. This CDR3 is 16 amino acids long. V was clipped by 6 bases and J by 1 base, with 19 bases between them. DNA for the CDR3: TGTGCCAGCACCGTCTCCCTAAGAGCATTCCAAGAGACCCAGTACTTC. It translates to CASTVSLRAFQETQYF.

The chain is built from TRBV7-9 and TRBJ2-7; weak D call: TRBD1 (6 bases). The germline V gene has CDR1 SEHNR and CDR2 FQNEAQ (reference sequence). The CDR3 spans 15 residues. Trimming shortened V by 1 base and J by 5 bases, and 15 bases separated the two germline ends. The CDR3 sequence is CASSLVPQGTNEQYF. The CDR3 DNA follows: TGTGCCAGCAGCTTAGTACCACAGGGCACCAACGAGCAGTACTTC.

This chain links TRBV7-9 with TRBJ2-3, with D perhaps matching TRBD1 (5 bases). The CDR3 length is 13 residues. V dropped 6 bases and J dropped 5 bases, with 12 bases sitting between them. Germline loops: CDR1 SEHNR, CDR2 FQNEAQ (reference sequence). CDR3 in DNA: TGTGCCAGCAGTGGGCTAACAGGAGATACGCAGTATTTT. This translates into CASSGLTGDTQYF.

The gene calls are TRBV7-9 and TRBJ2-7; the match to TRBD2 covers 9 bases. This CDR3 has 13 amino acids. J was trimmed by 5 bases and V by 5 bases; bases with no gene match: 4. Germline V gene lookup returns CDR1 SEHNR and CDR2 FQNEAQ (reference sequence). The CDR3 bases are TGTGCCAGCAGCCCAGCGGGAGGAAACGAGCAGTACTTC. This encodes CASSPAGGNEQYF.

The chain employs TRBV7-3 and TRBJ2-5, with D tentatively TRBD2 (5 bases). Trimming pared 5 bases from V and 5 bases from J, leaving 9 bases between. The CDR3 sequence is 12 residues long. Germline V gives CDR1 SGHTA, CDR2 FQGTGA. This chain's CDR3 is CASSMGGETQYF. The CDR3 nucleotides read TGTGCCAGCAGCATGGGCGGGGAGACCCAGTACTTC.

The CDR3 loop reads CASSQDTGASSEAFF. DNA of the CDR3: TGTGCCAGCAGCCAAGATACAGGGGCCTCGAGTGAAGCTTTCTTT. This chain links TRBV14 with TRBJ1-1; TRBD1 matches at 7 bases. CDR3 length: 15 amino acids. The trim removed 0 bases at V and 7 bases at J, leaving 8 bases unmatched. The germline gives CDR1 SGHDN, CDR2 FVKESK.

CDR3 residues: CASSLPVNEKLFF. The CDR3 nucleotides are TGTGCCAGCAGTCTTCCAGTGAATGAAAAACTGTTTTTT. The chain recombines TRBV28 with TRBJ1-4; unclear D gene. Looked up from germline, CDR1 is MDHEN and CDR2 is SYDVKM. CDR3 length equals 13 residues. The V and J ends lost 5 bases and 5 bases respectively, with 9 bases between them.

J is TRBJ1-2 and V is TRBV4-2, with 11 bases aligning to TRBD1. The ends lost 1 base at V and 8 bases at J; junction bases unmatched: 12. The CDR3 runs 17 residues. CDR1 LGHNA and CDR2 YNFKEQ come from the germline V gene. The CDR3 here is CASSQAVGTGGYEGYTF. The CDR3 coding sequence is TGTGCCAGCAGCCAAGCCGTCGGGACAGGGGGATATGAAGGCTACACCTTC.

Points on this clone: Mismatch with germline at one junction end may stem from a read error. The chain joins TRBV25-1 to TRBJ2-5; D is possibly TRBD1 (5 bases). CDR3 length: 12 amino acids. Germline V gene lookup returns CDR1 MGHDK and CDR2 SYGVNS. The CDR3 is CASGENRETQYF. CDR3 DNA: TGTGCCAGCGGTGAAAACAGGGAGACCCAGTACTTC.

For the CDR3, the DNA is TGTGCCAGCAGCCAAGAAACAGGGATAGCCTACGAGCAGTACTTC. Its translation: CASSQETGIAYEQYF. The rearrangement uses TRBV14 and TRBJ2-7, with D perhaps matching TRBD1 (6 bases). Germline CDR1 reads SGHDN; CDR2 reads FVKESK. The length of the CDR3 is 15 residues. V dropped 0 bases and J dropped 2 bases, with 11 bases sitting between them.

The chain combines TRBV5-1 with TRBJ2-1, with TRBD1 as a possible D gene (6 bases). V was shortened by 7 bases and J by 9 bases, with 14 bases between the two germline ends. The CDR3 sequence is 12 residues long. CDR1 SGHRS and CDR2 YFSETQ come from the germline V gene. DNA for the CDR3: TGCGCCAGCGGTCTAAGGGGGAGTGAGCAGTTCTTC. Translated, it gives CASGLRGSEQFF.

A single count supports this clone. This chain links TRBV27 with TRBJ2-1; perhaps TRBD1 as D (6 bases). Germline CDR1 reads MNHEY; CDR2 reads SMNVEV (reference sequence). Trimming cost V 3 bases and J 9 bases, with 9 bases left between them. This CDR3 has 12 residues. The CDR3 region is CASSFAGVEQFF. The DNA for the CDR3 is TGTGCCAGCAGTTTCGCAGGGGTTGAGCAGTTCTTC.

The V call is TRBV14, the J call TRBJ1-1; possible D gene TRBD1, 5 bases. V shed 0 bases and J shed 4 bases, with 12 bases lying between them. Germline values: CDR1 SGHDN, CDR2 FVKESK. There are 15 residues in the CDR3. CDR3 nucleotides: TGTGCCAGCAGCCAAGAGATGGACACCAGCACTGAAGCTTTCTTT. It yields the protein CASSQEMDTSTEAFF.

This clone was counted once. The chain carries TRBV27 and TRBJ2-7; the D is unclear. Between the trimmed V and J ends, which lost 5 bases and 2 bases, there was a span of 10 bases. The CDR3 covers 13 residues. The germline gives CDR1 MNHEY, CDR2 SMNVEV (reference sequence). This chain's CDR3 is CASSLPETYEQYF. The CDR3 nucleotides are TGTGCCAGCAGTCTTCCAGAAACCTACGAGCAGTACTTC.

This rearrangement joins TRBV5-1 to TRBJ1-2, with TRBD1 matching 7 bases. Germline CDR1 SGHRS, CDR2 YFSETQ. J lost 4 bases, V lost 4 bases, and 4 bases had no gene match. The CDR3 is 13 residues long. CDR3 DNA: TGCGCCAGCAGCATACAGGGGACCTATGGCTACACCTTC. Its protein product is CASSIQGTYGYTF.

The chain uses TRBV6-6 and TRBJ2-7; 7 nucleotides match TRBD1. CDR3 length: 12 residues. Germline CDR1 and CDR2: MNHNY and SVGAGI (reference sequence). The ends lost 6 bases at V and 5 bases at J; junction bases unmatched: 4. CDR3 coding DNA: TGTGCCAGCAGCCCTCAGGGGGACGAGCAGTACTTC. It yields the protein CASSPQGDEQYF.

The chain has TRBV28 and TRBJ1-5, with a possible D match to TRBD1 (6 bases). The length of the CDR3 is 14 residues. Germline V gene sequence: CDR1 MDHEN, CDR2 SYDVKM. Trimming removed 5 bases from V and 4 bases from J, with 12 bases in between. The CDR3 nucleotides read TGTGCCAGCAGTACACTCCAGGGGAATCAGCCCCAGCATTTT. It specifies CASSTLQGNQPQHF.

The chain employs TRBV5-5 and TRBJ2-7; D is perhaps TRBD2 (5 bases). In germline, CDR1 is SGHKS, CDR2 YYEKEE (reference sequence). Between the trimmed V and J ends, which lost 2 bases and 1 base, there was a span of 10 bases. CDR3 size: 14 residues. The CDR3 region has the DNA TGTGCCAGCAGCTTAGGGAGTACGTCCTACGAGCAGTACTTC. It yields the protein CASSLGSTSYEQYF.

The CDR3 sequence: CASSSLLQGAGYGYTF. The CDR3 DNA is TGTGCCAGCAGTTCCCTACTACAGGGGGCAGGCTATGGCTACACCTTC. V usage is TRBV27 and J usage is TRBJ1-2, with TRBD1 matching 9 bases. V dropped 4 bases and J dropped 4; count of bases not matched to a gene: 10. Germline-derived CDR1 and CDR2 are MNHEY and SMNVEV (reference sequence). The CDR3 extends over 16 amino acids.

V and J are TRBV18 and TRBJ2-7; a possible D gene is TRBD1 (5 bases). This CDR3 spans 16 amino acids. CDR1 and CDR2 (germline): KGHSH, LQKENI. Trimming cost V 3 bases and J 1 base, with 16 bases left between them. The DNA of the CDR3 is TGTGCCAGCTCACCTCCAAGGGTAGACAGATCCTACGAGCAGTACTTC. Translation gives CASSPPRVDRSYEQYF.

The chain combines TRBV6-5 with TRBJ1-2; the D gene is possibly TRBD1 (6 bases). CDR3 length: 14 amino acids. With 5 bases removed from V and 4 bases from J, the gap between germline ends came to 14 bases. Germline V CDR1 and CDR2: MNHEY, SVGAGI. CDR3 in amino acids: CASSPPGAPYGYTF. The CDR3, as DNA: TGTGCCAGCAGTCCTCCAGGGGCCCCCTATGGCTACACCTTC.

This chain connects TRBV19 to TRBJ1-5; maybe TRBD1 (5 bases). The V and J ends lost 6 bases and 3 bases respectively, with 9 bases between them. The CDR3 loop spans 13 amino acids. Germline-derived CDR1 and CDR2 are LNHDA and SQIVND (reference sequence). CDR3 amino acids: CASSLRDNQPQHF. The CDR3 coding sequence is TGTGCCAGTAGCCTCAGGGACAATCAGCCCCAGCATTTT.

The rearrangement links TRBV9 to TRBJ2-5; D remains unclear. The CDR3 totals 15 residues. CDR1 SGDLS and CDR2 YYNGEE come from the germline V gene. The germline V and J ends were trimmed by 4 bases and 1 base, with 14 bases remaining between them. CDR3 sequence reads: CASSPPLGPQETQYF. The DNA for the CDR3 is TGTGCCAGCAGCCCCCCGTTGGGCCCCCAAGAGACCCAGTACTTC.

Only one count was recorded for this clone. This chain connects TRBV5-1 to TRBJ2-1; 12 bases line up with TRBD2. V lost 4 bases, J lost 6 bases, and 2 bases stayed unmatched. This CDR3 spans 14 amino acids. CDR1 and CDR2 from the germline V gene are SGHRS and YFSETQ. The CDR3 reads CASSPGLAGNEQFF. DNA of the CDR3: TGCGCCAGCAGCCCGGGACTAGCGGGCAATGAGCAGTTCTTC.

This chain connects TRBV30 to TRBJ1-1; D gene unclear. The CDR3 loop spans 13 amino acids. V gave up 3 bases and J gave up 5 bases, with 13 bases separating them. Germline V gene lookup returns CDR1 GTSNPN and CDR2 SVGIG (reference sequence). CDR3 in amino acids: CAWSLVGETEAFF. Here the CDR3 DNA reads TGTGCCTGGAGCCTGGTAGGAGAAACTGAAGCTTTCTTT.

The V and J genes are TRBV15 and TRBJ1-4; 7 nucleotides agree with TRBD1. The germline CDR1 and CDR2 sequences are LNHNV and YYDKDF (reference sequence). CDR3 length: 16 residues. Trimming took 8 bases from V and 6 from J; bases not matched to a gene: 15. The CDR3 DNA sequence: TGTGCCACCCGGAGAGAGGGGGCGCGAATTGATGAAAAACTGTTTTTT. It translates to CATRREGARIDEKLFF.

The CDR3: CASSLVSGTPLGETQYF. In DNA form, the CDR3 reads TGTGCCAGCAGCTTAGTCTCCGGGACTCCCCTTGGGGAGACCCAGTACTTC. This chain uses TRBV7-9 with TRBJ2-5, with a possible D match to TRBD2 (6 bases). V lost 1 base to trimming and J lost 5 bases, with 20 bases between them. The CDR3 extends over 17 amino acids. Germline lookup yields CDR1 SEHNR and CDR2 FQNEAQ (reference sequence).

This clone was recorded once. This chain uses TRBV11-3 with TRBJ2-5; D uncertain. The CDR3 is 14 residues long. From germline, CDR1 is SGHNT and CDR2 YENEEA. V dropped 1 base and J dropped 4 bases, with 10 bases sitting between them. CDR3 bases: TGTGCCAGCAGCTTAGGTGGGCAGACAGAGACCCAGTACTTC. Translated, it gives CASSLGGQTETQYF.

This sequence joins TRBV11-2 and TRBJ1-1; 9 positions agree with TRBD1. Germline CDR1 is SGHAT and CDR2 is FQNNGV. The J segment lost 14 bases and the V segment lost 2 bases, leaving 12 bases of the junction unmatched. The CDR3 has 14 residues. CDR3 region: CASSLLDSGTGKFF. DNA of the CDR3: TGTGCCAGCAGCTTATTAGACTCCGGGACAGGGAAATTCTTT.